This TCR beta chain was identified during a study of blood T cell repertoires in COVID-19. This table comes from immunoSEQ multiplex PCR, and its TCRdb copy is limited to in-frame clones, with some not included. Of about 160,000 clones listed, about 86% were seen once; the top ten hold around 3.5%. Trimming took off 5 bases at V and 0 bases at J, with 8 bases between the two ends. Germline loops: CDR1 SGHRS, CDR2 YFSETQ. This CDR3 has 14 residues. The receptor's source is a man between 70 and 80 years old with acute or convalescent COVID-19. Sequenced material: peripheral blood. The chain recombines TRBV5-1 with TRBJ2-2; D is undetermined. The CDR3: CASSFTPNTGELFF. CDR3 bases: TGCGCCAGCAGTTTCACTCCGAACACCGGGGAGCTGTTTTTT. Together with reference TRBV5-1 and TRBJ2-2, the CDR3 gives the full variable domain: KAGVTQTPRYLIKTRGQQVTLSCSPISGHRSVSWYQQTPGQGLQFLFEYFSETQRNKGNFPGRFSGRQFSNSRSEMNVSTLELGDSALYLCASSFTPNTGELFFGEGSRLTVL.